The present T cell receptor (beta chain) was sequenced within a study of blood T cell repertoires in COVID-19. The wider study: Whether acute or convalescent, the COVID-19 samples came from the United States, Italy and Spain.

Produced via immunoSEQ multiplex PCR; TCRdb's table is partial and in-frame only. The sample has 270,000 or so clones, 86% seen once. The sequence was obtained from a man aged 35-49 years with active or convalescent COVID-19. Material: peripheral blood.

CDR3 in amino acids: CASSHFLPDSGANVLTF. Here the CDR3 DNA reads TGTGCCAGCAGCCATTTTTTACCGGACTCGGGGGCCAACGTCCTGACTTTC. The chain carries TRBV14 and TRBJ2-6, with D perhaps matching TRBD2 (5 bases). From germline, CDR1 is SGHDN and CDR2 FVKESK. The CDR3 extends over 17 amino acids. Trimming pared 3 bases from V and 4 bases from J, leaving 16 bases between.